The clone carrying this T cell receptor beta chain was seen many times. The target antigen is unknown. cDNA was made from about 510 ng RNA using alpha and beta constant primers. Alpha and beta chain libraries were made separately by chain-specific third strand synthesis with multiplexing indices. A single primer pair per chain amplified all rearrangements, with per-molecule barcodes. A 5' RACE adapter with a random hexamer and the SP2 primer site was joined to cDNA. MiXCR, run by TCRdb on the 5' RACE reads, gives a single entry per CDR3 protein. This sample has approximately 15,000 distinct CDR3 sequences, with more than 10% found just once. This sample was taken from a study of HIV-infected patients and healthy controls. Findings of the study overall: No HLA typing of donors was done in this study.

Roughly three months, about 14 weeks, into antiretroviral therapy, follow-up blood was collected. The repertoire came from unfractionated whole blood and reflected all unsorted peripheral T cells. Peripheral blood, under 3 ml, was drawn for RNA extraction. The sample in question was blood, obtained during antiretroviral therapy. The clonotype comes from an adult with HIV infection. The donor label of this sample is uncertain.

The DNA of the CDR3 is TGTGCCAGCAGTTACAAGTTTCGGGCGGTGGGCCACTACGAGCAGTACTTC. This translates into CASSYKFRAVGHYEQYF. V gene TRBV6-5 combines with J gene TRBJ2-7, with D unresolved. Germline V gene lookup returns CDR1 MNHEY and CDR2 SVGAGI. The V gene lost 2 bases and the J gene lost 3 bases, with 20 bases spanning the gap. The CDR3 loop spans 17 amino acids.